These T cell receptor beta chains were read from a single sample in a study of CD4 T cells in relation to SARS-CoV-2 and coronaviruses. Using immunoSEQ multiplex PCR, the repertoire was profiled, and TCRdb retains in-frame clones only, with some absent. This table holds roughly 25,000 clones, roughly 82% found once. For these receptors, no antigen is known. The material sequenced was CD4+ T cells from PBMCs, cultured in vitro. The source is a human donor in good health. The CDR3 runs from the conserved cysteine through the conserved F or W. The D gene is left open where the match is weak. Part of the rows lack a size; the others show once, few, many or a class for expanded clones.

abundance	j_gene	v_gene	d_gene	CDR3aa	CDR3nt
.	TRBJ1-1	TRBV19	TRBD1	CASSTSGGQGITEAFF	TGTGCCAGTAGTACCTCGGGGGGACAGGGGATCACTGAAGCTTTCTTT
.	TRBJ2-2	TRBV9	TRBD2	CASSVGTSGNTGELFF	TGTGCCAGCAGCGTAGGCACTAGCGGGAACACCGGGGAGCTGTTTTTT
.	TRBJ2-3	TRBV5-1	TRBD2	CASSLKREPGDTQYF	TGCGCCAGCAGCTTAAAGCGGGAGCCGGGAGATACGCAGTATTTT
.	TRBJ2-3	TRBV5-1	.	CASSLGAGQKTDTQYF	TGCGCCAGCAGCCTAGGAGCAGGACAGAAAACAGATACGCAGTATTTT
.	TRBJ1-1	TRBV6-6	.	CASTIGGNTEAFF	TGTGCCAGCACCATAGGGGGTAACACTGAAGCTTTCTTT
.	TRBJ2-7	TRBV7-2	.	CASSLNTGLLPREQYF	TGTGCCAGCAGCTTAAACACCGGGCTTCTACCCCGCGAGCAGTACTTC
.	TRBJ1-2	TRBV30	.	CAWSVLRFGYTF	TGTGCCTGGAGTGTACTAAGGTTTGGCTACACCTTC
few	TRBJ1-2	TRBV3-1/TRBV3-2	.	CASSQTSGTGGGYTF	TGTGCCAGCAGCCAGACCTCAGGGACGGGTGGTGGCTACACCTTC
.	TRBJ1-2	TRBV5-1	TRBD1	CASSRDRASDGYTF	TGCGCCAGCAGCCGGGACAGGGCTTCAGATGGCTACACCTTC
once	TRBJ2-1	TRBV5-1	TRBD2	CASSSGTSGRGNEQFF	TGCGCCAGCAGCTCGGGCACTAGCGGGAGGGGGAATGAGCAGTTCTTC
.	TRBJ2-1	TRBV5-1	TRBD2	CASSRGLAGHSYNEQFF	TGCGCCAGCAGCAGGGGACTAGCGGGCCACTCCTACAATGAGCAGTTCTTC
.	TRBJ2-7	TRBV19	TRBD2	CASSRGTSGGNEQYF	TGTGCCAGTAGCAGAGGGACTAGCGGGGGGAACGAGCAGTACTTC
.	TRBJ2-7	TRBV5-1	TRBD2	CASSLDGQAGGTFYEQYF	TGCGCCAGCAGCTTGGACGGACAAGCGGGAGGTACCTTCTACGAGCAGTACTTC
.	TRBJ1-4	TRBV6-5	.	CASSYSAGLGNEKLFF	TGTGCCAGCAGTTACTCGGCCGGACTCGGTAATGAAAAACTGTTTTTT
.	TRBJ2-7	TRBV4-3	TRBD1	CASSQAGGIDEQYF	TGCGCCAGCAGCCAAGCAGGGGGCATCGACGAGCAGTACTTC
.	TRBJ2-5	TRBV29-1	.	CSVLRREGSGTQYF	TGCAGCGTTTTACGTAGAGAGGGGTCGGGGACCCAGTACTTC
.	TRBJ2-1	TRBV19	.	CASSITGEAYNEQFF	TGTGCCAGTAGTATCACGGGGGAGGCCTACAATGAGCAGTTCTTC
once	TRBJ1-2	TRBV6-1	.	CASSEDVRGGGYTF	TGTGCCAGCAGTGAGGATGTCAGGGGTGGTGGCTACACCTTC
.	TRBJ2-1	TRBV7-7	TRBD2	CASSLDILGASGTNEQFF	TGTGCTAGCAGCTTAGATATTCTGGGGGCTAGCGGGACCAATGAGCAGTTCTTC
.	TRBJ2-5	TRBV29-1	TRBD2	CSVEGTSGSETQYF	TGCAGCGTTGAAGGGACTAGCGGGAGCGAGACCCAGTACTTC
.	TRBJ2-5	TRBV6-5	TRBD2	CASTPGGGSKETQYF	TGTGCCAGCACTCCTGGGGGGGGGTCTAAAGAGACCCAGTACTTC
few	TRBJ1-2	TRBV6-2/TRBV6-3	.	CASNPDTNLLGYTF	TGTGCCAGCAACCCTGACACCAACCTATTGGGCTACACCTTC
.	TRBJ1-2	TRBV2	TRBD1	CASSGQGLNYGYTF	TGTGCCAGCAGTGGACAGGGGCTTAACTATGGCTACACCTTC
few	TRBJ1-1	TRBV6-5	.	CASSYSAIRNTEAFF	TGTGCCAGCAGTTACTCGGCAATTCGGAACACTGAAGCTTTCTTT